This TCR beta chain derives from a study of cytomegalovirus exposure and HLA in healthy donors. Measured with immunoSEQ multiplex PCR; TCRdb has only the in-frame clones, and not every one. The data contain around 230,000 clones, about 86% of them singletons. Remarks on this clone: What it binds is not known.

Study-level points and caveats: 150 or so TCR beta chains were listed as cytomegalovirus-associated. In the 120 validation repertoires, about 94% of cluster scores exceeded 0, per a later analysis.

Material for sequencing was PBMCs. The sequence derives from a woman in her 30s in good health and CMV-seropositive.

CDR3 loop: CASSPGTSGRVEQYF. DNA of the CDR3: TGTGCCAGCAGCCCCGGGACTAGCGGGAGAGTTGAGCAGTACTTC. This chain links TRBV7-3 with TRBJ2-7; 14 positions agree with TRBD2. Trimming removed 5 bases from V and 7 bases from J; junction bases left unmatched: 7. The CDR3 contains 15 residues. Germline V gene lookup returns CDR1 SGHTA and CDR2 FQGTGA.